This T cell receptor beta chain was identified during a study of blood T cell repertoires in COVID-19 (dated by TCRdb to 2020 to 2022). Concerning the study at large: Samples covering the acute and convalescent phases of COVID-19 were provided by collaborators in the United States, Italy and Spain. Subjects who had been exposed to COVID-19, were actively infected with it, or had recovered from it provided the deeply sampled blood TCRbeta repertoires that made up the dataset. Nearly every sample came with metadata listing a de-identified subject ID, COVID-19 status, age in years and sex. Samples came from the ongoing ImmuneRACE study (first 160 participants) plus 1,254 subjects from 6 global collaborators. The material from the prospective study consisted of cDNA or gDNA derived from T cells, B-cell-depleted T cells, or PBMCs. The repertoires were made available in a free public database intended to serve as a resource for research on the immune response to SARS-CoV-2. Where available, HLA class I and class II types were obtained from metadata supplied by the sample provider rather than from assay-based typing. Beyond this particular receptor, the publication reports: How much clinical and demographic metadata was included differed by source and by participant, and the metadata was provided uncurated.

TCRbeta CDR3 regions were amplified from genomic DNA by means of the immunoSEQ Assay, a bias-controlled multiplex PCR. Per the source publication's procedure: Nucleated cell counts per sample were estimated from amplification of reference gene primers within the assay. To quantify the absolute abundance of each unique TCRbeta CDR3 rearrangement, sequence reads were collapsed and filtered. Productive Simpson clonality was computed per sample as the square root of Simpson's diversity index over productive rearrangements. This is the immuneACCESS table as TCRdb keeps it, with only in-frame sequences that have V and J called. A part of the clones is gone; compared with another copy, unresolved V genes explain less than half, and the rest is unexplained. V and J calls plus clone size are reproduced from that table; the DNA served to infer D and trimming. A total of fewer than 400,000 clones appear in this sample, approximately 83% of them only once. Less than 2.5% of the sample is taken by the ten largest.

For this clone: It lacks a known antigen. Per-nucleotide qualities are absent, and no much larger clonotype sits a single base away.

In the prospective study, participants were about 18 to 100 years old, resided in 25 or so geographic areas of the United States, and were enrolled through a virtual design. Cohort assignment in the prospective study relied on participant-reported clinical history from a screening survey and a study questionnaire. Recovered participants in ImmuneRACE Cohort 3 were defined by two consecutive negative NP/OP PCR tests, clearance by a healthcare professional, or resolution of symptoms. Mobile phlebotomists in the prospective study collected whole blood, serum and a nasopharyngeal or oropharyngeal swab from every participant. Participants in the prospective study had the option to provide additional blood draws and questionnaires over a roughly 2-month period. Before DNA extraction, prospective study blood samples were shipped either frozen or at room temperature. The sequenced sample consisted of PBMCs or T cells enriched from blood (not recorded which). The receptor comes from a man in his thirties or forties who had recovered from COVID-19.

The CDR3 protein sequence reads: CASSAQGGTGELFF. The nucleotide sequence is given as TGTGCCAGCAGTGCCCAGGGCGGCACCGGGGAGCTGTTTTTT. Rearrangement joined TRBV6-4 to TRBJ2-2; a weak D assignment points to TRBD1 (5 bases agree). The CDR3, cysteine through phenylalanine, is 14 amino acids long. CDR3 DNA only is kept here, 42 bases in frame from base 1. V and J are truncated by 4 bases and 4 bases respectively, leaving an intervening sequence of 10 bases. For CDR1 and CDR2, the germline V gene lists MRHNA and SNTAGT.